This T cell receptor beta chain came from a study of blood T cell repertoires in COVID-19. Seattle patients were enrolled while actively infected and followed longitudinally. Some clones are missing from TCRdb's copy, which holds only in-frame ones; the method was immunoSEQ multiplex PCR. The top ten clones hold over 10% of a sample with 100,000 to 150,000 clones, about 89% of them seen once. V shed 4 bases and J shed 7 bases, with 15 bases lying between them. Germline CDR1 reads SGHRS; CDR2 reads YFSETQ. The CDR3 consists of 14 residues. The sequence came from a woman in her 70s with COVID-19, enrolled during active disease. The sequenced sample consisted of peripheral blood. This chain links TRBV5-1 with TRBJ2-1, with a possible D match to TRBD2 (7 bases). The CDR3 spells CASSTGLGQNEQFF. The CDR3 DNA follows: TGCGCCAGCAGCACCGGACTAGGACAGAATGAGCAGTTCTTC.